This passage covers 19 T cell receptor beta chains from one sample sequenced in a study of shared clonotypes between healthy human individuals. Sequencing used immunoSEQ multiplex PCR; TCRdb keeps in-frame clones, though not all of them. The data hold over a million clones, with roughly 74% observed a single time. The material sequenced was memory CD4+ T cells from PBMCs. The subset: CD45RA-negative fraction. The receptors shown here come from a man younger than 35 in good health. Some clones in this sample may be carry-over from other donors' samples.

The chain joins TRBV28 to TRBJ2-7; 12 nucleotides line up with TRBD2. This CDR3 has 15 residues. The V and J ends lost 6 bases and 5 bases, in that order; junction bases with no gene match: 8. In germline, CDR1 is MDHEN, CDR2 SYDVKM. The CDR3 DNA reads TGTGCCAGCAGCTCTACGACTAGCGGGAGAAACGAGCAGTACTTC. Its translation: CASSSTTSGRNEQYF. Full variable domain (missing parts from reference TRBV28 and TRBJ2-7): DVKVTQSSRYLVKRTGEKVFLECVQDMDHENMFWYRQDPGLGLRLIYFSYDVKMKEKGDIPEGYSVSREKKERFSLILESASTNQTSMYLCASSSTTSGRNEQYFGPGTRLTVT.

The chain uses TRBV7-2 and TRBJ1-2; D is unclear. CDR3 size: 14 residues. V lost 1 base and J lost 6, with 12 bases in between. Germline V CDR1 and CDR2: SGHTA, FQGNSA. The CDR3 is CASSLEALRDGYTF. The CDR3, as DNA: TGTGCCAGCAGCTTAGAAGCTCTTAGGGATGGCTACACCTTC.

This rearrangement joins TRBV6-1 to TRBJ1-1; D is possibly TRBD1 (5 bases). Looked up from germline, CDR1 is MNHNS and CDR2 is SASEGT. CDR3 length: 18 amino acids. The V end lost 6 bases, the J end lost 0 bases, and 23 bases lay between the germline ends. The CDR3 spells CASREPSGLGDMNTEAFF. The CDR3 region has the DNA TGTGCCAGCAGAGAACCCTCAGGGTTGGGGGATATGAACACTGAAGCTTTCTTT.

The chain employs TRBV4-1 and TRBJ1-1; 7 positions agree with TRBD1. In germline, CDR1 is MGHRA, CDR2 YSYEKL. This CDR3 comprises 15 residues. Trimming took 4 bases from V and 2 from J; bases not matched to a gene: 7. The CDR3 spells CASSLLTGINTEAFF. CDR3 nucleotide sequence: TGCGCCAGCAGCCTCCTGACAGGGATCAACACTGAAGCTTTCTTT.

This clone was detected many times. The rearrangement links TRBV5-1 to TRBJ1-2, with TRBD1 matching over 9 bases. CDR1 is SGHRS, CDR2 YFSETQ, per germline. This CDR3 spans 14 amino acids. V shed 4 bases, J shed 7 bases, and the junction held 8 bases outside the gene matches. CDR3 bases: TGCGCCAGCAGCCCCCAAGGACAGGGGTCTGGCTACACCTTC. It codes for CASSPQGQGSGYTF.

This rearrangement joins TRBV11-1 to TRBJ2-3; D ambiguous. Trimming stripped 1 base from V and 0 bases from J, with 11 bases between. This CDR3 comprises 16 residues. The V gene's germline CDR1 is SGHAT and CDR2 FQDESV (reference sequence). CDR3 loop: CASSLGSSLSTDTQYF. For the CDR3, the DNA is TGTGCCAGCAGCTTAGGGTCTTCGCTCAGCACAGATACGCAGTATTTT.

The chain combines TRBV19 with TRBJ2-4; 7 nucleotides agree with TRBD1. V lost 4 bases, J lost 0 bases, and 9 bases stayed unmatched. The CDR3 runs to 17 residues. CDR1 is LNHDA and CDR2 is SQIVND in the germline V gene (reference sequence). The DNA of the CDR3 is TGTGCCAGTAGTACGACAGGGTACTACATAGCCAAAAACATTCAGTACTTC. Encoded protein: CASSTTGYYIAKNIQYF. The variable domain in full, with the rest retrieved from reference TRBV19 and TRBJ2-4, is DGGITQSPKYLFRKEGQNVTLSCEQNLNHDAMYWYRQDPGQGLRLIYYSQIVNDFQKGDIAEGYSVSREKKESFPLTVTSAQKNPTAFYLCASSTTGYYIAKNIQYFGAGTRLSVL.

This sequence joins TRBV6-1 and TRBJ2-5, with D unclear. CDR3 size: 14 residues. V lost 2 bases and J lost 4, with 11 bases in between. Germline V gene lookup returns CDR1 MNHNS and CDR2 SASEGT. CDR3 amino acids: CASSESWEGETQYF. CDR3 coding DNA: TGTGCCAGCAGTGAAAGTTGGGAAGGAGAGACCCAGTACTTC.

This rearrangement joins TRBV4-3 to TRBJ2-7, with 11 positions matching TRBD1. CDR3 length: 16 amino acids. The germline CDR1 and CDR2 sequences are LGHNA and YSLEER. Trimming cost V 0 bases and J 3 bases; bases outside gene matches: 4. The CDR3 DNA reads TGCGCCAGCAGCCAAGAACCGGGACAGGGGGTCTACGAGCAGTACTTC. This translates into CASSQEPGQGVYEQYF.

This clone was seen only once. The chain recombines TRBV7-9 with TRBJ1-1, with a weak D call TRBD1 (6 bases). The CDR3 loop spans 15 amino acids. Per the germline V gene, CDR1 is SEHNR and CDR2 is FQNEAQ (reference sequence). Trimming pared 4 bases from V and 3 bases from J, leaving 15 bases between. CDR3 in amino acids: CASSSQGFGDTEAFF. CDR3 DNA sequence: TGTGCCAGCAGCTCACAGGGTTTTGGGGACACTGAAGCTTTCTTT.

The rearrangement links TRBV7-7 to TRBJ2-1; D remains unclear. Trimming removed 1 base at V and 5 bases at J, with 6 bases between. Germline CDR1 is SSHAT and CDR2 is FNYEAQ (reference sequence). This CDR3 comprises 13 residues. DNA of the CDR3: TGTGCCAGCAGCTTAGAAGTGGACAATGAGCAGTTCTTC. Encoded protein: CASSLEVDNEQFF.

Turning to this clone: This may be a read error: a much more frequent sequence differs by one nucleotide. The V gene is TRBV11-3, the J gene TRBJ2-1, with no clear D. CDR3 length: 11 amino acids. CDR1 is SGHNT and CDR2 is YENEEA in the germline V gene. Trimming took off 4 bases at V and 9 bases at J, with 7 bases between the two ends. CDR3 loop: CASSSGGEQFF. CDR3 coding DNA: TGTGCCAGCAGCTCGGGCGGTGAGCAGTTCTTC. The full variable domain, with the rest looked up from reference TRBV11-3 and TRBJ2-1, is EAGVVQSPRYKIIEKKQPVAFWCNPISGHNTLYWYLQNLGQGPELLIRYENEEAVDDSQLPKDRFSAERLKGVDSTLKIQPAELGDSAVYLCASSSGGEQFFGPGTRLTVL.

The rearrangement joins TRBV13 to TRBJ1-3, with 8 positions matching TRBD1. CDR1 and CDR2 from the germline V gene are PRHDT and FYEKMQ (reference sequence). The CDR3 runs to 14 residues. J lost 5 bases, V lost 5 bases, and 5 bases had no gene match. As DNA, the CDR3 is TGTGCCAGCAGCGTAAACAGGGGGAGAAACACCATATATTTT. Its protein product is CASSVNRGRNTIYF.

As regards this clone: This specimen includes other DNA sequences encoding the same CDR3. CDR3 sequence (DNA): TGTGCCAGCAGTTACCCGGGACAGAGCCAAGAGACCCAGTACTTC. Its protein is CASSYPGQSQETQYF. V and J are TRBV6-6 and TRBJ2-5, with TRBD1 matching over 7 bases. This CDR3 region has 15 residues. Unmatched junction bases numbered 4, after V lost 2 bases and J lost 1 base. Germline lookup yields CDR1 MNHNY and CDR2 SVGAGI (reference sequence).

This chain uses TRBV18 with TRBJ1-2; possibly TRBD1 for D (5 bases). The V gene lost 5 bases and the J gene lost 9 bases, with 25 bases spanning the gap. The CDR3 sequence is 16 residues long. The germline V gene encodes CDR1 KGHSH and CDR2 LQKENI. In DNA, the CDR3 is TGTGCCAGCTCATTTTACCCGACCGGGACCCAAGGAAGCTACACCTTC. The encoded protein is CASSFYPTGTQGSYTF.

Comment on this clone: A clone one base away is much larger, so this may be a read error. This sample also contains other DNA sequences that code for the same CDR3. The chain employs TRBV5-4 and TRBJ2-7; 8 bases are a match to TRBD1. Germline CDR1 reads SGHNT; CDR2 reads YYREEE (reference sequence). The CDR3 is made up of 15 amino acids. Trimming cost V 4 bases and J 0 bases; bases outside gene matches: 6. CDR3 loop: CASSPRQGSSYEQYF. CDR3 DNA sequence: TGTGCCAGCAGCCCACGACAGGGGAGCTCCTACGAGCAGTACTTC.

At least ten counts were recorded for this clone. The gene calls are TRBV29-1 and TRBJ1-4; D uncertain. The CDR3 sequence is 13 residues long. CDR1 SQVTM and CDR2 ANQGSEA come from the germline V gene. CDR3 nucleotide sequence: TGCGGCAGTACAGAGCCAACTAATGAAAAACTGTTTTTT. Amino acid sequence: CGSTEPTNEKLFF.

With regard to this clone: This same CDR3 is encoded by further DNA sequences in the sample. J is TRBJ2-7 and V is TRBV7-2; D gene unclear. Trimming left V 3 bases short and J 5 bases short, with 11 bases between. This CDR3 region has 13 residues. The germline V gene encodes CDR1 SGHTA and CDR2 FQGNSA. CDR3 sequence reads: CASSLSPGDEQYF. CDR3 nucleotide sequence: TGTGCCAGCAGCTTGTCCCCTGGCGACGAGCAGTACTTC. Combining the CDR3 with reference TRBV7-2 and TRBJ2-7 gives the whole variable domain GAGVSQSPSNKVTEKGKDVELRCDPISGHTALYWYRQSLGQGLEFLIYFQGNSAPDKSGLPSDRFSAERTGGSVSTLTIQRTQQEDSAVYLCASSLSPGDEQYFGPGTRLTVT.

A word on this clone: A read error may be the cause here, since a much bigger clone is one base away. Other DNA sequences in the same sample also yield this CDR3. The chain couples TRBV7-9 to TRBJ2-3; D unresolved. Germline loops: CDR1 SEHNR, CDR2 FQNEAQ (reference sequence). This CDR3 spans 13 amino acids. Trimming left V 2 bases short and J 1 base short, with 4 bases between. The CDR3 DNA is TGTGCCAGCAGCTTATCGGGCACAGATACGCAGTATTTT. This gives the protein CASSLSGTDTQYF.